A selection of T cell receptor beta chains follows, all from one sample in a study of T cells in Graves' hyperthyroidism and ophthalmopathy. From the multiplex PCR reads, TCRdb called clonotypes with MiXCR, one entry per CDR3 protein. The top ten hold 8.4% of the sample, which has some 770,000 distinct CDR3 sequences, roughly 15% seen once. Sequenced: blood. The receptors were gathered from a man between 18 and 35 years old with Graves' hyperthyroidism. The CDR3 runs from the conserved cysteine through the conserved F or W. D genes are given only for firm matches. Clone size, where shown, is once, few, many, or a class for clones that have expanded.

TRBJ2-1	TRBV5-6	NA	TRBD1	CTSRHTGGDYNEQFF	TGTACCAGCAGACACACAGGGGGCGACTACAATGAGCAGTTCTTC
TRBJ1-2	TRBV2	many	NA	CASTAGIWGDGYTF	TGTGCCAGCACCGCAGGGATCTGGGGCGATGGCTACACCTTC
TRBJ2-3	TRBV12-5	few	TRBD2	CASGFLLAGVSTDTQYF	TGTGCTAGTGGTTTCCTACTAGCGGGAGTGAGTACAGATACGCAGTATTTT
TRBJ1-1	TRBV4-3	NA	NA	CASSRRPGEAFF	TGCGCCAGCAGCCGCCGACCGGGTGAAGCTTTCTTT
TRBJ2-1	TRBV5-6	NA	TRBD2	CASSLATSGRFNEQFF	TGTGCCAGCAGCTTGGCTACTAGCGGGAGGTTCAATGAGCAGTTCTTC
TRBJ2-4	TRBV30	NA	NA	CAWEMPGKYSMNIQYF	TGTGCCTGGGAAATGCCCGGAAAGTACAGCATGAACATTCAGTACTTC
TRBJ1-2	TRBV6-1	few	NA	CASSEIGPSYYGYTF	TGTGCCAGCAGTGAAATCGGGCCGTCTTACTATGGCTACACCTTC
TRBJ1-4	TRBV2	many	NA	CASGNKKLFF	TGTGCCAGCGGGAACAAAAAACTGTTTTTT
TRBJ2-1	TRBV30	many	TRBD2	CAWSDPSGYNEQFF	TGTGCCTGGAGCGATCCTAGCGGGTACAATGAGCAGTTCTTC
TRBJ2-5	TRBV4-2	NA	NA	CASSQGLGSGPRRVQYF	TGTGCCAGCAGCCAAGGGTTGGGTAGCGGTCCGCGGAGGGTCCAGTACTTC
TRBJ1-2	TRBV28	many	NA	CASSLPSFRQGGYTF	TGTGCCAGCAGTTTACCCTCTTTTCGACAAGGAGGCTACACCTTC
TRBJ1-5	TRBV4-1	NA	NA	CASSQDSQSNQPQHF	TGCGCCAGCAGCCAAGATTCACAGAGCAATCAGCCCCAGCATTTT
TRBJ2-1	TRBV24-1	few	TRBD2	CATGGTTERFF	TGTGCCACCGGTGGGACTACCGAACGGTTCTTC
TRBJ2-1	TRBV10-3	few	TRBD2	CAISETASGGYNEQFF	TGTGCCATCAGTGAGACGGCTAGCGGGGGCTACAATGAGCAGTTCTTC
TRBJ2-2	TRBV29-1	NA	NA	CSGAKPTNTGELFF	TGCAGCGGTGCAAAGCCTACAAACACCGGGGAGCTGTTTTTT
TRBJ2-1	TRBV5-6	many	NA	CASSLGPHEQFF	TGTGCCAGCAGCTTGGGGCCCCATGAGCAGTTCTTC
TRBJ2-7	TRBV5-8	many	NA	CASRTWAGYEQYF	TGTGCCTCCAGGACTTGGGCAGGCTACGAGCAGTACTTC
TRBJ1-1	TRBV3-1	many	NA	CASSRAGAQGTEAFF	TGTGCCAGCAGCAGGGCAGGGGCCCAGGGCACTGAAGCTTTCTTT
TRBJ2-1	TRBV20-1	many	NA	CSSGFYNEQFF	TGCAGTAGCGGCTTCTACAATGAGCAGTTCTTC
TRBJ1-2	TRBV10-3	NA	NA	CAISARDMYYGYTF	TGTGCCATCAGTGCCCGGGACATGTACTATGGCTACACCTTC
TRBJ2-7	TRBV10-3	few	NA	CAISEPGASYEQYF	TGTGCCATCAGTGAACCGGGGGCTTCCTACGAGCAGTACTTC
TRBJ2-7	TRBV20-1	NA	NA	CSAKGGAYEQYF	TGCAGTGCTAAGGGGGGCGCCTACGAGCAGTACTTC
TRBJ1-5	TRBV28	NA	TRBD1	CASTQSGTGAQPQHF	TGTGCCAGCACTCAAAGCGGGACAGGGGCCCAGCCCCAGCATTTT
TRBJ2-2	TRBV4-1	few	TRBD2	CASSPSGRAGTGELFF	TGCGCCAGCAGCCCCAGCGGGAGGGCTGGAACCGGGGAGCTGTTTTTT
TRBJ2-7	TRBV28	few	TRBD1	CASSPPDRGNEQYF	TGTGCCAGCAGTCCCCCGGACAGGGGGAACGAGCAGTACTTC
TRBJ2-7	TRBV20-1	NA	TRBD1	CSARRLTGGFAYEQYF	TGCAGTGCTAGACGCCTCACAGGGGGCTTTGCGTACGAGCAGTACTTC
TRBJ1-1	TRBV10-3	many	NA	CAITWTRNTEAFF	TGTGCCATCACCTGGACACGGAACACTGAAGCTTTCTTT
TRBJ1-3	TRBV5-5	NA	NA	CASSTERNTIYF	TGTGCCAGCAGCACTGAGAGGAACACCATATATTTT
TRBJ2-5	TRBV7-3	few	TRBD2	CASSRGGVGGGETQYF	TGTGCCAGCAGCCGCGGGGGGGTCGGGGGCGGCGAGACCCAGTACTTC
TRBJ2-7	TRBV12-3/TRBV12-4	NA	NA	CASTTHVRGFYEQYF	TGTGCCAGCACTACCCACGTAAGGGGCTTCTACGAGCAGTACTTC
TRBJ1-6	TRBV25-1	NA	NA	CASSEYNSLGAKDPLHF	TGTGCCAGCAGTGAATATAACTCTTTAGGAGCCAAGGATCCCCTCCACTTT
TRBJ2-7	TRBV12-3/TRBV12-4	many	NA	CASSLSQSSYEQYF	TGTGCCAGCAGTTTGTCACAGAGCTCCTACGAGCAGTACTTC
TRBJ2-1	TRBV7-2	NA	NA	CASSLGGPINEQFF	TGTGCCAGCAGCTTAGGAGGGCCCATAAATGAGCAGTTCTTC